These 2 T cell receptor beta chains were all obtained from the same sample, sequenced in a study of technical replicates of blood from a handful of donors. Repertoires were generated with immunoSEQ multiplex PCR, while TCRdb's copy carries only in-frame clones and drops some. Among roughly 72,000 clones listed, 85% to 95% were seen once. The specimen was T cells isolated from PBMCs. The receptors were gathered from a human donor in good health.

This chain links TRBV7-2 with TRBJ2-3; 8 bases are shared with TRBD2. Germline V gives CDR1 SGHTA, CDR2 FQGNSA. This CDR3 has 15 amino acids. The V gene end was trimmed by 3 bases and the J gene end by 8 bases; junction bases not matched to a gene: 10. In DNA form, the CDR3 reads TGTGCCAGCAGCTTCAGCGGGAGCTTTGATGTTACGCAGTATTTT. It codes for CASSFSGSFDVTQYF.

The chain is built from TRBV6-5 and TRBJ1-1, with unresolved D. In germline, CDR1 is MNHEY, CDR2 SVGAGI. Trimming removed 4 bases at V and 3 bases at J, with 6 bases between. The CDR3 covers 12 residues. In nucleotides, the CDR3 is TGTGCCAGCAGTTTAGATGACACTGAAGCTTTCTTT. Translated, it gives CASSLDDTEAFF.